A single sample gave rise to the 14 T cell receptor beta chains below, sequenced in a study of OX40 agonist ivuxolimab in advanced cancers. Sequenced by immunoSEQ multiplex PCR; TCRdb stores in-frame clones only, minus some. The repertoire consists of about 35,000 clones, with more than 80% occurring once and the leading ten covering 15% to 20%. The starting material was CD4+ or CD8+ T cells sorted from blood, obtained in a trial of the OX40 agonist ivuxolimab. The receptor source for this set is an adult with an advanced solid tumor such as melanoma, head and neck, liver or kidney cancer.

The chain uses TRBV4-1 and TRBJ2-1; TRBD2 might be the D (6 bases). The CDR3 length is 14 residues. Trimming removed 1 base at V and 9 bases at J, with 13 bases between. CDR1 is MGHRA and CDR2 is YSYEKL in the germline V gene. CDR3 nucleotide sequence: TGCGCCAGCAGCCAAGGACTAGTCAGGGTTGAGCAGTTCTTC. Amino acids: CASSQGLVRVEQFF.

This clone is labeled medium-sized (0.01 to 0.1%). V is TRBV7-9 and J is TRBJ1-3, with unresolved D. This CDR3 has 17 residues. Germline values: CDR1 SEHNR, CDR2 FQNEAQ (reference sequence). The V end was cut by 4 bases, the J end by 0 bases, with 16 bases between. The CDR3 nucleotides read TGTGCCAGCAGCTCTACCTCCCCATGGGGCTCTGGAAACACCATATATTTT. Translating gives CASSSTSPWGSGNTIYF.

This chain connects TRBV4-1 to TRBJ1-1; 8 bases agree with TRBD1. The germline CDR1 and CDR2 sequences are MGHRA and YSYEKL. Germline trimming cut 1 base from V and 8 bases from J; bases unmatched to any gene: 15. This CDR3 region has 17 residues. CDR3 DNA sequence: TGCGCCAGCAGCCAAGCCCCAACCGATGCAGGGGGCCGGGAAGCTTTCTTT. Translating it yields CASSQAPTDAGGREAFF.

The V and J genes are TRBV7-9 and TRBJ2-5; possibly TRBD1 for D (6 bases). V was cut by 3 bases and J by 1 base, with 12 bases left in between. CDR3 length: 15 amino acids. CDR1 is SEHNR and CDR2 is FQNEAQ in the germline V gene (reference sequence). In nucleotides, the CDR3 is TGTGCCAGCAGCTTCCCGGAAGGGGGCCAAGAGACCCAGTACTTC. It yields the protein CASSFPEGGQETQYF.

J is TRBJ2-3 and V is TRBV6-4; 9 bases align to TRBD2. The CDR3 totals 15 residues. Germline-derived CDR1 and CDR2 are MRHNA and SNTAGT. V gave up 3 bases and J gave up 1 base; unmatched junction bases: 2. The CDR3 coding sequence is TGTGCCAGCAGTGAGGTAGCGGGGGGCACAGATACGCAGTATTTT. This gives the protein CASSEVAGGTDTQYF.

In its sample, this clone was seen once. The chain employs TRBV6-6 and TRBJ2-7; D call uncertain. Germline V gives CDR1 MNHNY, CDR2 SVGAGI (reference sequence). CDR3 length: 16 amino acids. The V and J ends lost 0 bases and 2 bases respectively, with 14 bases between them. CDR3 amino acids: CASSYSPRPSAYEQYF. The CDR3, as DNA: TGTGCCAGCAGTTACTCACCTCGGCCCAGCGCCTACGAGCAGTACTTC.

The CDR3 here is CASSFGGDYGYTF. CDR3 in DNA: TGTGCCAGCAGTTTCGGGGGGGACTATGGCTACACCTTC. The chain joins TRBV27 to TRBJ1-2; tentatively, D is TRBD1 (5 bases). Germline V gives CDR1 MNHEY, CDR2 SMNVEV (reference sequence). V was pared by 3 bases and J by 3 bases, with 8 bases between. The CDR3 length is 13 residues.

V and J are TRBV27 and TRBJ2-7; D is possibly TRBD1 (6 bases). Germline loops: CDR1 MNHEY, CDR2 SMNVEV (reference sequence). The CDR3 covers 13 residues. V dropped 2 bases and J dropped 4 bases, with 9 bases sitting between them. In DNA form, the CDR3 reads TGTGCCAGCAGTTTAGGGACACAATACGAGCAGTACTTC. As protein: CASSLGTQYEQYF.

CDR3 loop: CASSPPGLAGGTDTQYF. The CDR3 DNA is TGTGCCAGCAGCCCGCCGGGACTAGCGGGGGGAACAGATACGCAGTATTTT. V usage is TRBV5-4 and J usage is TRBJ2-3, with 15 bases that match TRBD2. Germline V gene lookup returns CDR1 SGHNT and CDR2 YYREEE (reference sequence). V trimming: 4 bases; J trimming: 3 bases; junction bases outside the gene matches: 6. This CDR3 has 17 amino acids.

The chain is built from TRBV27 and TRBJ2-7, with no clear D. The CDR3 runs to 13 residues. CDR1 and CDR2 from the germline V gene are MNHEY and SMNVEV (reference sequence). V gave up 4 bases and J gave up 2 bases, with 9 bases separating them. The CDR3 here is CASSWSVAYEQYF. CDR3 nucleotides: TGTGCCAGCAGTTGGTCGGTAGCCTACGAGCAGTACTTC.

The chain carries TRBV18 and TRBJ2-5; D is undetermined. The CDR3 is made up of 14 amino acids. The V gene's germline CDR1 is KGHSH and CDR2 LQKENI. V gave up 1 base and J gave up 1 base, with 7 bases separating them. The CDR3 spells CASSPRAIQETQYF. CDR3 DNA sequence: TGTGCCAGCTCACCACGGGCGATCCAAGAGACCCAGTACTTC.

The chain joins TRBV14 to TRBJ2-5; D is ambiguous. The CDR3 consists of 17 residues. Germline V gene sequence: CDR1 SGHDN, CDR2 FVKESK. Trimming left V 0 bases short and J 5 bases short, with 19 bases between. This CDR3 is CASSQEIPGSRWETQYF. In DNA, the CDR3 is TGTGCCAGCAGCCAAGAGATCCCAGGATCCCGCTGGGAGACCCAGTACTTC. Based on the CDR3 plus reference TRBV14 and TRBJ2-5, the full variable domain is EAGVTQFPSHSVIEKGQTVTLRCDPISGHDNLYWYRRVMGKEIKFLLHFVKESKQDESGMPNNRFLAERTGGTYSTLKVQPAELEDSGVYFCASSQEIPGSRWETQYFGPGTRLLVL.

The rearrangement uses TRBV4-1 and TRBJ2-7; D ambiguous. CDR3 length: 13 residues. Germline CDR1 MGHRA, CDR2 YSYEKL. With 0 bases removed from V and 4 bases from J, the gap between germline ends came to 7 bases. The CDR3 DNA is TGCGCCAGCAGCCAAGAGGAAGATTACGAGCAGTACTTC. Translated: CASSQEEDYEQYF.

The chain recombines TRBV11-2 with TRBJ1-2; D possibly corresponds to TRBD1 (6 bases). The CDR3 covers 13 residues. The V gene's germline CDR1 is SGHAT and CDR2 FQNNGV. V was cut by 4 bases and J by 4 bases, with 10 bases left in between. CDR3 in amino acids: CASSSTGTYGYTF. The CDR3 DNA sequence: TGTGCCAGCAGCTCCACAGGGACCTATGGCTACACCTTC. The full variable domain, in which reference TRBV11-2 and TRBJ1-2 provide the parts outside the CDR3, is EAGVAQSPRYKIIEKRQSVAFWCNPISGHATLYWYQQILGQGPKLLIQFQNNGVVDDSQLPKDRFSAERLKGVDSTLKIQPAKLEDSAVYLCASSSTGTYGYTFGSGTRLTVV.